Given below is one T cell receptor beta chain in context. What it recognizes is unknown. These data are taken from a study of cytomegalovirus exposure and HLA in healthy donors. Study-wide context: The platform used for the roughly 120 validation repertoires matched that of the approximately 620 first-cohort repertoires, a later analysis reported.

General observations from the study: The authors enumerated 150 to 200 TCR beta chains as linked to cytomegalovirus. Most TCR sequences were uncommon, yet certain public TCRs appeared in many donors. A few chains linked to CMV were shown in vitro to be specific for CMV antigens.

Trimming removed 2 bases at V and 6 bases at J, with 10 bases between. The germline V gene encodes CDR1 MRHNA and CDR2 SNTAGT. There are 14 residues in the CDR3. The repertoire was sequenced with immunoSEQ multiplex PCR; TCRdb's copy has only in-frame clones and lacks some. The sample lists some 85,000 clones, about 95% occurring once. The clonotype was recovered from a woman aged 18-29 years in good health and CMV-seronegative. The chain is built from TRBV6-4 and TRBJ2-2; D is unclear. Sequenced material: PBMCs. CDR3 loop: CASSDLTLPGELFF. The CDR3 coding sequence is TGTGCCAGCAGTGACCTGACACTCCCCGGGGAGCTGTTTTTT.